The T cell receptor (beta chain) described here comes from a study of blood T cell repertoires in COVID-19. It was during active infection that Seattle patients were enrolled and then longitudinally followed. In the study's own analysis: For nucleated cells, counts were estimated from reference gene primer amplification. Some clones are missing from TCRdb's copy, which holds only in-frame ones; the method was immunoSEQ multiplex PCR. The V and J calls and clone size were taken over from that table, and D and trimming were inferred from the DNA. The table includes fewer than 450,000 clones, approximately 90% detected once. V gave up 6 bases and J gave up 4 bases, with 12 bases separating them. Germline lookup yields CDR1 LNHDA and CDR2 SQIVND (reference sequence). CDR3 length: 14 residues.

The V and J genes are TRBV19 and TRBJ2-2; D call uncertain. Sequenced material: peripheral blood. This TCR was sampled from a woman aged 50 to 60 with COVID-19, enrolled during active disease. The CDR3 spells CASRPRRLTGELFF. CDR3 bases: TGTGCCAGTAGGCCCCGCAGGCTCACCGGGGAGCTGTTTTTT.